This T cell receptor (beta chain) was sequenced during a study of T-cell reconstitution after alpha-beta-depleted transplantation in children. As it was prepared, the TCRbeta library received unique molecular identifiers. MiXCR was run by TCRdb on the PCR reads, yielding one entry per CDR3 protein. The table lists about 500,000 distinct CDR3 sequences, around a third of them singletons, with 2% to 3% in the top ten. The CDR3 has 15 amino acids. The germline V gene has CDR1 DFQATT and CDR2 SNEGSKA (reference sequence). Trimming cost V 3 bases and J 0 bases, with 12 bases left between them. The J gene is TRBJ1-3, the V gene TRBV20-1; no reliable D call. This clonotype originated in a human donor who donated a stem cell graft to a child with aplastic anemia. The starting material was PBMCs from the stem cell graft donor, obtained from the stem cell graft. The DNA for the CDR3 is TGCAGTGCTAGTTCAGACCTGAGCTCTGGAAACACCATATATTTT. It specifies CSASSDLSSGNTIYF.